This is a list of T cell receptor beta chains from one sample in a study of CD8+ T cells in alopecia areata. TCRdb's copy holds only in-frame clones and misses some; the assay was immunoSEQ multiplex PCR. The sample has 150,000 or so clones; about three fifths are singletons. The sequencing here drew on CD4+ T cells sorted from blood, taken at week 4, from a patient treated with tofacitinib. The receptors come from a human donor with alopecia areata. Both conserved end residues are part of each CDR3. D genes are given only for firm matches. Clone sizes are given selectively: once, few, many, or a class where the clone is expanded.

v_call	d_call	clone_size	j_call	cdr3_nt	cdr3_aa
TRBV28	-	-	TRBJ2-6	TGTGCCAGCAGTCCCTCGGGAAGGTTCTCTGGGGCCAACGTCCTGACTTTC	CASSPSGRFSGANVLTF
TRBV29-1	-	-	TRBJ2-5	TGCAGCGTTCGGAGGGGAGAGACCCAGTACTTC	CSVRRGETQYF
TRBV20-1	-	-	TRBJ2-5	TGCAGTCCGGGAAAAGAGACCCAGTACTTC	CSPGKETQYF
TRBV2	TRBD2	few	TRBJ2-1	TGTGCCAGCAGCGGTCGCGGGGGGCCCTACAATGAGCAGTTCTTC	CASSGRGGPYNEQFF
TRBV6-5	-	-	TRBJ2-6	TGTGCCAGCAGTTCGGTAGGGGCCAACGTCCTGACTTTC	CASSSVGANVLTF
TRBV5-1	TRBD1	-	TRBJ2-5	TGCGCCAGCAGCCACGGACAGGGTGGGGAGACCCAGTACTTC	CASSHGQGGETQYF
TRBV19	-	few	TRBJ1-1	TGTGCCAGTAGCAAGGGGGGCCTGAACACTGAAGCTTTCTTT	CASSKGGLNTEAFF
TRBV29-1	-	few	TRBJ1-2	TGCAGCGTTGACCAATTCCAGGGCTACACCTTC	CSVDQFQGYTF
TRBV4-2	TRBD2	-	TRBJ2-3	TGTGCCAGCAGAGGATTAGCGGGGCCCACAGATACGCAGTATTTT	CASRGLAGPTDTQYF
TRBV6-5	-	-	TRBJ2-7	TGTGCCAGCAGTTACATGGGGGAGCAGTACTTC	CASSYMGEQYF
TRBV29-1	-	-	TRBJ1-1	TGCAGCGGTCTGGGATGGACTGAAGCTTTCTTT	CSGLGWTEAFF
TRBV29-1	-	few	TRBJ2-6	TGCAGCGTTGAAGCTGGGGTTGGGGCCAACGTCCTGACTTTC	CSVEAGVGANVLTF
TRBV5-1	-	once	TRBJ1-2	TGCGCCAGCAGAGAGGACCTCTATGGCTACACCTTC	CASREDLYGYTF
TRBV4-2	TRBD2	few	TRBJ2-7	TGTGCCAGCAGTCACGGACTAGCGGGTAACTCCTACGAGCAGTACTTC	CASSHGLAGNSYEQYF
TRBV25-1	-	-	TRBJ2-6	TGTGCCAGCAGTGAATATGGGCGTGGGGCCAACGTCCTGACTTTC	CASSEYGRGANVLTF
TRBV29-1	-	-	TRBJ2-6	TGCAGCTTTGACCCAGGTATACACTATTACTCTGGGGCCAACGTCCTGACTTTC	CSFDPGIHYYSGANVLTF
TRBV2	TRBD2	-	TRBJ2-1	TGTGCCAGCGGGGGGGGACGGTACAATGAGCAGTTCTTC	CASGGGRYNEQFF
TRBV30	-	-	TRBJ2-3	TGTGCCTGGAGTGTACTCGGGACCACAGATACGCAGTATTTT	CAWSVLGTTDTQYF
TRBV7-9	-	once	TRBJ1-2	TGTGCCAGCGTACTTGGATATGGCTACACCTTC	CASVLGYGYTF
TRBV7-3	-	-	TRBJ2-7	TGTGCCAGCAGCTTAAGCGCTTCCTACGAGCAGTACTTC	CASSLSASYEQYF
TRBV6-5	-	few	TRBJ1-2	TGTGCCAGCAGTTATTCTTCTACCGCTAACTATGGCTACACCTTC	CASSYSSTANYGYTF
TRBV9	TRBD1	-	TRBJ1-1	TGTGCCAGCAGCGATGCCAGGGGGCTTGGCACTGAAGCTTTCTTT	CASSDARGLGTEAFF
TRBV14	-	-	TRBJ2-7	TGTGCCAGCAGCCAAGAAACTCCGGGCCGCGAGCAGTACTTC	CASSQETPGREQYF
TRBV15	-	few	TRBJ2-7	TGTGCCACCAGCAGAAACGGGATTCGGGAGCAGTACTTC	CATSRNGIREQYF
TRBV5-1	TRBD2	-	TRBJ2-7	TGCGCCAGCAGCCTTCTAGGGGAGGGCGAGCAGTACTTC	CASSLLGEGEQYF
TRBV11-1	-	-	TRBJ2-2	TGTGCCAGCAGCCAGGGGGGCGGGGAGCTGTTTTTT	CASSQGGGELFF
TRBV2	-	few	TRBJ2-2	TGTGCCAGCAGTGACAGGGTGACGAACACCGGGGAGCTGTTTTTT	CASSDRVTNTGELFF
TRBV30	-	-	TRBJ2-1	TGTGCCTGGGCCCTCTGGACAGTGCGTTTGGGTGAGCAGTTCTTC	CAWALWTVRLGEQFF
TRBV29-1	TRBD1	-	TRBJ2-6	TGCAGCGTTGGACCGGGACAGGGGATTGGGGCCAACGTCCTGACTTTC	CSVGPGQGIGANVLTF
TRBV27	-	-	TRBJ1-2	TGTGCCAGCAGTTTCACCTCACAGGGATTTACGGGCTACACCTTC	CASSFTSQGFTGYTF
TRBV5-4	-	few	TRBJ1-6	TGTGCCAGCAGCGTAACAAAGGGGGTTTGGACGTCACCCCTCCACTTT	CASSVTKGVWTSPLHF
TRBV11-2	TRBD1	-	TRBJ1-2	TGTGCCAGCAGCCCAGGGGGCTATGGCTACACCTTC	CASSPGGYGYTF
TRBV27	TRBD1	-	TRBJ2-7	TGTGCCAGCAGTCCCCACCGGGACAGGTTCTCCTACGAGCAGTACTTC	CASSPHRDRFSYEQYF
TRBV6-5	-	-	TRBJ1-6	TGTGCCAGCAGTCCGGACGGCCTTGGGAGGGCCCTCCACTTT	CASSPDGLGRALHF
TRBV6-5	-	few	TRBJ1-6	TGTGCCAGCAGGGACAGCTCCTATAATTCACCCCTCCACTTT	CASRDSSYNSPLHF
TRBV27	TRBD1	-	TRBJ2-5	TGTGCCAGCAGAGTGACAGGGGCTGAGACCCAGTACTTC	CASRVTGAETQYF
TRBV7-9	TRBD1	-	TRBJ1-1	TGTGCCAGCAGCTTCCTACCTGCCCCGGACAGGGGGATAGAAGCTTTCTTT	CASSFLPAPDRGIEAFF
TRBV6-5	-	-	TRBJ2-5	TGTGCCAGCTCTGGGACAAAAGAGACCCAGTACTTC	CASSGTKETQYF
TRBV30	TRBD2	few	TRBJ2-4	TGTGCCTGGAGTGTACTTGGGGCTAGCGGAAGAGAAAACATTCAGTACTTC	CAWSVLGASGRENIQYF
TRBV7-2	-	few	TRBJ2-7	TGTGCCAGCAGCTCCCCGGGGGGCCGCTCCTACGAGCAGTACTTC	CASSSPGGRSYEQYF
TRBV29-1	-	-	TRBJ2-6	TGCAGCGTTGCAGGAGGAAGTGGTGGGGCCAACGTCCTGACTTTC	CSVAGGSGGANVLTF
TRBV30	TRBD2	-	TRBJ2-2	TGTGCCTGGAGTGTACACGGACTAGTAAACACCGGGGAGCTGTTTTTT	CAWSVHGLVNTGELFF
TRBV4-2	TRBD1	-	TRBJ1-3	TGTGCCAGCAGCCGCGATGGGACAGCTACTGGAAACACCATATATTTT	CASSRDGTATGNTIYF
TRBV5-6	-	-	TRBJ1-4	TGTGCCAGCAGCTTCGCAGGGGAGGAAAAACTGTTTTTT	CASSFAGEEKLFF
TRBV29-1	-	-	TRBJ2-3	TGCAGCGTTGAACGGCCAAGGGATACGCAGTATTTT	CSVERPRDTQYF
TRBV25-1	-	-	TRBJ2-2	TGTGCCAGCAGTGATTCTAGGGCCGGGGAGCTGTTTTTT	CASSDSRAGELFF
TRBV14	-	once	TRBJ1-1	TGTGCCAGCAGCCAAGAGGCGGGGAACACTGAAGCTTTCTTT	CASSQEAGNTEAFF
TRBV6-5	-	-	TRBJ2-7	TGTGCCAGCAGTTACTCCTTGTCCTACGAGCAGTACTTC	CASSYSLSYEQYF